The TCR beta chain described here comes from a study of cytomegalovirus exposure and HLA in healthy donors. Worth noting for this clone: Its antigen is currently unknown.

Amplification used 60 Vbeta primers and 13 Jbeta primers. TCRdb keeps only in-frame clones here, not all; method: immunoSEQ multiplex PCR. The sample includes under 150,000 clones, about 82% of them seen just once. Study-wide results and caveats: Earlier analysis looked at TCR beta V segments, and most were productive about 90% or about 30% of the time. According to the study, around 150 TCR beta chains were cytomegalovirus-associated.

Donors likely had unrecorded immune exposures despite being nominally healthy when sampled. The germline V gene has CDR1 SGHRS and CDR2 YFSETQ. V shed 4 bases, J shed 3 bases, and the junction held 12 bases outside the gene matches. The CDR3 loop spans 16 amino acids. The V call is TRBV5-1, the J call TRBJ2-5; 7 bases agree with TRBD2. Material: PBMCs. This clonotype was obtained from a woman aged 35 to 49 in good health and CMV-seropositive. In DNA form, the CDR3 reads TGCGCCAGCAGCCCCCGTCAGAGCGGGGCAGAAGAGACCCAGTACTTC. Translated: CASSPRQSGAEETQYF.